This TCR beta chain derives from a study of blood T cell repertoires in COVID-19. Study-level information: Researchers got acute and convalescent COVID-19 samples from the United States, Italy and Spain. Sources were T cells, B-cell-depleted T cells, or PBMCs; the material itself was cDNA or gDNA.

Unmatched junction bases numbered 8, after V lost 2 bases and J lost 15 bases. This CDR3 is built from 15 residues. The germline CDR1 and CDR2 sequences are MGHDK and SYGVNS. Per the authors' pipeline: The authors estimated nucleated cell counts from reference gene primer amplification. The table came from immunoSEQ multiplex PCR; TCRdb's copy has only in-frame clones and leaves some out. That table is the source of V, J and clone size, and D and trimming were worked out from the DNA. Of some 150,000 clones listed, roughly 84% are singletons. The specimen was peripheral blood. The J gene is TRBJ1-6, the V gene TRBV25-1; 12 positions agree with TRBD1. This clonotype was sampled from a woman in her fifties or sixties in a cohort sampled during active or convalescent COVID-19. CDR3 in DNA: TGTGCCAGCAGTGAACGGCCGGGACAGGGGGCCCTCCTCCACTTT. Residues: CASSERPGQGALLHF.